The 32 T cell receptor beta chains reported below all come from one sample, sequenced in a study of Graves' ophthalmopathy and Graves' hyperthyroidism. RNA served as the template for amplifying TCR beta CDR3 regions. First-round RT-PCR with HTBI primers preceded a second-round multiplex PCR. TCRdb reanalysed the multiplex PCR reads using MiXCR and keeps one entry per CDR3 protein. The table has 45,000 to 60,000 distinct CDR3 sequences, approximately 47% seen once. Sequenced material: peripheral blood. The receptors here all came from an adult woman with Graves' ophthalmopathy.

The chain carries TRBV10-3 and TRBJ2-3; TRBD2 aligns across 12 bases. V shed 4 bases, J shed 4 bases, and the junction held 3 bases outside the gene matches. Germline V CDR1 and CDR2: ENHRY, SYGVKD. The CDR3 runs 15 residues. The CDR3 region has the DNA TGTGCCATCAGTGGGTCTAGCGGGAGGGCAGATACGCAGTATTTT. It specifies CAISGSSGRADTQYF.

On this clonotype itself: One end of the junction is discordant with germline, which a read error may explain. The chain uses TRBV19 and TRBJ2-2; D is perhaps TRBD1 (5 bases). In germline, CDR1 is LNHDA, CDR2 SQIVND (reference sequence). This CDR3 is 15 amino acids long. CDR3 nucleotide sequence: TGTGCCAGTAGACTATGGCTAGTGGACACCGGTGAGCTGTTTTTT. Translating gives CASRLWLVDTGELFF.

This sequence joins TRBV9 and TRBJ2-5, with a tentative D call TRBD2 (5 bases). V lost 4 bases and J 4 bases, leaving 14 bases between the germline ends. The CDR3 has 14 residues. Looked up from germline, CDR1 is SGDLS and CDR2 is YYNGEE. CDR3: CASSRRTWGETQYF. CDR3 bases: TGTGCCAGCAGCCGGAGGACTTGGGGAGAGACCCAGTACTTC.

This clonotype has at least ten counts. The V gene is TRBV19, the J gene TRBJ2-2; 8 nucleotides line up with TRBD2. The V and J ends lost 7 bases and 4 bases, in that order; junction bases with no gene match: 8. The CDR3 has 15 residues. The germline V gene encodes CDR1 LNHDA and CDR2 SQIVND (reference sequence). As DNA, the CDR3 is TGTGCCAGTACACAATCAGCGGGAGTCACCGGGGAGCTGTTTTTT. Translating gives CASTQSAGVTGELFF.

CDR3 in DNA: TGCAGTGCTAGTGGGGCCGGGAGGGAGACCCAGTACTTC. It specifies CSASGAGRETQYF. The chain is built from TRBV20-1 and TRBJ2-5, with 7 positions matching TRBD2. The junction had 6 bases not matched to a gene; V was cut back by 3 bases and J by 5 bases. This CDR3 spans 13 amino acids. Germline V gene sequence: CDR1 DFQATT, CDR2 SNEGSKA (reference sequence).

The chain uses TRBV20-1 and TRBJ2-3, with D possibly TRBD1 on 5 matching bases. The CDR3 covers 13 residues. The germline gives CDR1 DFQATT, CDR2 SNEGSKA (reference sequence). The V end was cut by 6 bases, the J end by 0 bases, with 10 bases between. The CDR3 nucleotides are TGCAGTGCCTACAGGCCCAGCACAGATACGCAGTATTTT. The encoded protein is CSAYRPSTDTQYF.

The rearrangement joins TRBV20-1 to TRBJ2-1, with D tentatively TRBD2 (6 bases). This CDR3 has 14 amino acids. The germline V and J ends were trimmed by 8 bases and 8 bases, with 22 bases remaining between them. Germline loops: CDR1 DFQATT, CDR2 SNEGSKA (reference sequence). CDR3 nucleotide sequence: TGCAGTTTCCCCGTAGTGGGAGGTTACTATGAGCAGTTCTTC. Its protein product is CSFPVVGGYYEQFF.

V and J are TRBV7-2 and TRBJ2-7; 11 bases match TRBD2. The V gene's germline CDR1 is SGHTA and CDR2 FQGNSA. V shed 6 bases and J 5 bases; nucleotides not matched to a gene: 9. This CDR3 comprises 15 residues. CDR3: CASSLPLAGANEQYF. The CDR3 coding sequence is TGTGCCAGCAGTCTACCACTAGCGGGAGCCAACGAGCAGTACTTC.

This chain connects TRBV12-3 or TRBV12-4 to TRBJ2-3; D gene unclear. Trimming cost V 6 bases and J 4 bases, with 11 bases left between them. The CDR3 spans 13 residues. In DNA, the CDR3 is TGTGCCAGCAGCCTAGTTCGGGCAGATACGCAGTATTTT. Encoded protein: CASSLVRADTQYF.

This clonotype is labeled as medium-sized (0.01 to 0.1%). A junction end diverges from the germline sequence, so it may reflect a read error. V and J are TRBV25-1 and TRBJ2-5; TRBD1 aligns across 8 bases. Germline-derived CDR1 and CDR2 are MGHDK and SYGVNS. The CDR3 extends over 15 amino acids. The CDR3 nucleotides read TGTGCCAGCAGTGAAGCCGGACAGGGCCAAGGGACCCAGTACTTC. Translation: CASSEAGQGQGTQYF.

The gene calls are TRBV5-1 and TRBJ2-7; the match to TRBD2 covers 10 bases. The CDR3 contains 15 residues. The junction had 14 bases not matched to a gene; V was cut back by 4 bases and J by 10 bases. Per the germline V gene, CDR1 is SGHRS and CDR2 is YFSETQ. CDR3 DNA: TGCGCCAGCAGCCTAGCGGGAGAATCCTACAATGAACAGTACTTC. The encoded protein is CASSLAGESYNEQYF.

As regards this clonotype: At one of its ends the junction is not consistent with the germline gene, which may arise from a read error. This sequence joins TRBV7-2 and TRBJ2-5, with no clear D. The CDR3 is made up of 13 amino acids. CDR1 is SGHTA, CDR2 FQGNSA, per germline. The CDR3 region has the DNA TGTGCCAGCAGCCGGATGGAGCAAGAGACCCAGAGCTTC. This codes for CASSRMEQETQSF.

The chain joins TRBV7-3 to TRBJ2-1; 10 nucleotides agree with TRBD2. Germline trimming cut 6 bases from V and 9 bases from J; bases unmatched to any gene: 11. Germline V gene lookup returns CDR1 SGHTA and CDR2 FQGTGA. This CDR3 is built from 15 residues. Here the CDR3 DNA reads TGTGCCAGCAGTTCCCTAGCGGGAGTGGCAGGTGAGCAGTTCTTC. It is translated as CASSSLAGVAGEQFF.

The rearrangement joins TRBV10-3 to TRBJ2-1, with D tentatively TRBD1 or TRBD2 (6 bases each). V lost 2 bases and J 10 bases, leaving 15 bases between the germline ends. This CDR3 comprises 14 residues. Germline-derived CDR1 and CDR2 are ENHRY and SYGVKD. The CDR3 spells CAISEGGGAKEQFF. The DNA for the CDR3 is TGTGCCATCAGTGAGGGGGGCGGGGCCAAAGAGCAGTTCTTC.

The sample holds many counts of this clonotype. The chain links TRBV6-2 or TRBV6-3 to TRBJ2-1, with D perhaps matching TRBD1 or TRBD2 (5 bases each). The V gene lost 6 bases and the J gene lost 1 base, with 22 bases spanning the gap. CDR3 length: 18 amino acids. The V gene's germline CDR1 is MNHEY and CDR2 SVGEGT. In DNA, the CDR3 is TGTGCCAGCAGCCACCGTAGAGGGGCGGAGGTTTCCTACAATGAGCAGTTCTTC. This encodes CASSHRRGAEVSYNEQFF.

Within the sample, this clonotype is medium-sized. J is TRBJ1-6 and V is TRBV25-1; D not certain. Germline V CDR1 and CDR2: MGHDK, SYGVNS. With 3 bases removed from V and 10 bases from J, the gap between germline ends came to 13 bases. This CDR3 is built from 14 residues. This CDR3 reads CASSDGGEESPLHF. In DNA, the CDR3 is TGTGCCAGCAGTGATGGCGGGGAGGAATCACCCCTCCACTTT. Using reference TRBV25-1 and TRBJ1-6 for the parts outside the CDR3, the full variable domain is EADIYQTPRYLVIGTGKKITLECSQTMGHDKMYWYQQDPGMELHLIHYSYGVNSTEKGDLSSESTVSRIRTEHFPLTLESARPSHTSQYLCASSDGGEESPLHFGNGTRLTVT.

This clonotype was recorded at least ten times. The genes are TRBV19 and TRBJ2-2; possibly TRBD1 for D (6 bases). V dropped 4 bases and J dropped 2 bases, with 17 bases sitting between them. The CDR3 covers 17 residues. CDR1 and CDR2 from the germline V gene are LNHDA and SQIVND (reference sequence). The CDR3 DNA reads as TGTGCCAGTAGTAAGGGTTGGAGGACAGCCAACACCGGGGAGCTGTTTTTT. This sequence encodes CASSKGWRTANTGELFF.

A note on this clonotype: A junction end diverges from the germline sequence, so it may reflect a read error. The V call is TRBV7-9, the J call TRBJ2-7; TRBD1 is a possible D gene (5 bases). The CDR3 has 11 residues. Germline V CDR1 and CDR2: SEHNR, FQNEAQ (reference sequence). This CDR3 reads CANSQGGEQYF. The CDR3 region has the DNA TGTGCCAACAGCCAGGGCGGAGAGCAGTACTTC.

This clonotype came up many times. This chain uses TRBV11-2 with TRBJ2-1; TRBD1 matches 7 bases. Germline V CDR1 and CDR2: SGHAT, FQNNGV. There are 14 residues in the CDR3. Trimming cost V 2 bases and J 5 bases; bases outside gene matches: 3. The CDR3 DNA reads TGTGCCAGCAGCTTACCCGGGACAGACAATGAGCAGTTCTTC. The encoded protein is CASSLPGTDNEQFF. Supplemented by reference TRBV11-2 and TRBJ2-1, the full variable domain reads EAGVAQSPRYKIIEKRQSVAFWCNPISGHATLYWYQQILGQGPKLLIQFQNNGVVDDSQLPKDRFSAERLKGVDSTLKIQPAKLEDSAVYLCASSLPGTDNEQFFGPGTRLTVL.

Note on this clonotype: Germline and junction disagree at one end, which may indicate a read error. This sequence joins TRBV24-1 and TRBJ2-1, with 14 bases matching TRBD2. Germline CDR1 is KGHDR and CDR2 is SFDVKD. There are 14 residues in the CDR3. CDR3 nucleotides: TGTGCCACCAAGGGACTAGCGGGGGCGAATGAGCAGTTCTTT. This translates into CATKGLAGANEQFF.

The V and J genes are TRBV6-5 and TRBJ1-4; D is possibly TRBD1 (5 bases). The CDR3 is 15 amino acids. Germline lookup yields CDR1 MNHEY and CDR2 SVGAGI. The V end lost 2 bases, the J end lost 4 bases, and 11 bases lay between the germline ends. Here the CDR3 reads CASSYGGEGNEKLFF. The CDR3 DNA reads as TGTGCCAGCAGTTACGGGGGAGAGGGTAATGAAAAACTGTTTTTT.

As for this clonotype: A much more abundant neighbour one base away suggests this may be a read error. The V call is TRBV5-5, the J call TRBJ2-7, with 7 positions matching TRBD2. Germline CDR1 is SGHKS and CDR2 is YYEKEE (reference sequence). V trimming: 1 base; J trimming: 6 bases; junction bases outside the gene matches: 13. This CDR3 comprises 16 residues. The CDR3 is CASSLTPGLSAGEQYF. CDR3 DNA sequence: TGTGCCAGCAGCTTGACACCGGGACTAAGTGCTGGCGAGCAGTACTTC.

This clonotype is medium-sized in the sample. The genes are TRBV24-1 and TRBJ2-7; D might be TRBD2 (6 bases). This CDR3 region has 15 residues. The V end was cut by 3 bases, the J end by 2 bases, with 13 bases between. Germline V gives CDR1 KGHDR, CDR2 SFDVKD. The CDR3 sequence is CATSDPAGGAYEQYF. CDR3 DNA: TGTGCCACCAGTGATCCCGCTGGAGGGGCCTACGAGCAGTACTTC.

This rearrangement joins TRBV2 to TRBJ2-7; the match to TRBD1 covers 8 bases. The CDR3 loop spans 16 amino acids. Germline V lookup: CDR1 SNHLY, CDR2 FYNNEI. Germline trimming cut 7 bases from V and 4 bases from J; bases unmatched to any gene: 15. Here the CDR3 DNA reads TGTGCCAGCAACGGACAGGGCGGTACTGAAGCTTACGAGCAGTACTTC. Its translation: CASNGQGGTEAYEQYF.

This clonotype has ten or more counts. V usage is TRBV5-1 and J usage is TRBJ2-5; TRBD2 agrees at 8 bases. The V and J ends lost 4 bases and 5 bases, in that order; junction bases with no gene match: 7. The CDR3 totals 14 residues. Germline CDR1 SGHRS, CDR2 YFSETQ. The CDR3 DNA is TGCGCCAGCAGCCAAGCGGGAGTCGGGGAGACCCAGTACTTC. This gives the protein CASSQAGVGETQYF.

At least ten counts were recorded for this clonotype. The chain uses TRBV6-6 and TRBJ2-3; D might be TRBD2 (6 bases). CDR3 length equals 13 residues. The V gene's germline CDR1 is MNHNY and CDR2 SVGAGI (reference sequence). Trimming shortened V by 10 bases and J by 0 bases, and 11 bases separated the two germline ends. DNA for the CDR3: TGTGCCACCTGGGAGGTGAGCACAGATACGCAGTATTTT. As protein: CATWEVSTDTQYF.

This clonotype was seen a few times. A read error may explain this, as a much larger clone is one base away. The CDR3 spells CASSSTGPPNIQYF. The CDR3 DNA is TGTGCCAGCAGTTCAACCGGACCTCCTAACATTCAGTACTTC. The chain combines TRBV12-3 or TRBV12-4 with TRBJ2-4, with D unclear. This CDR3 is 14 amino acids long. The V end was cut by 4 bases, the J end by 7 bases, with 14 bases between.

The CDR3 DNA reads TGTGCCAGCAGTTTGTCTGTCCCCTACGAGCAGTACTTC. Protein: CASSLSVPYEQYF. The chain employs TRBV12-3 or TRBV12-4 and TRBJ2-7; no clear D. V was pared by 3 bases and J by 2 bases, with 8 bases between. CDR3 length: 13 residues.

This chain links TRBV7-9 with TRBJ2-1; the match to TRBD1 covers 11 bases. This CDR3 comprises 15 residues. Looked up from germline, CDR1 is SEHNR and CDR2 is FQNEAQ (reference sequence). Losses at the gene ends were 3 bases for V and 6 bases for J; bases not matched to a gene: 4. The DNA of the CDR3 is TGTGCCAGCAGCTTCCGGGACAGGGGGATCAATGAGCAGTTCTTC. As protein: CASSFRDRGINEQFF.

This clonotype was seen at least ten times. This sequence may be a read error, since a much larger clone differs from it by one base. V gene TRBV12-3 or TRBV12-4 combines with J gene TRBJ2-7; D is ambiguous. This CDR3 spans 14 amino acids. Written as DNA, the CDR3 is TGTGTCAGCAGTTTAGGCGGCCTCTCCTACGAGCAGTACTTC. Its translation is CVSSLGGLSYEQYF.

The chain combines TRBV25-1 with TRBJ2-1; a weak D match, TRBD2 (6 bases). V was shortened by 5 bases and J by 12 bases, with 14 bases between the two germline ends. Germline V CDR1 and CDR2: MGHDK, SYGVNS. The CDR3 consists of 12 residues. The chain's CDR3 is CASSNGRVGQFF. In nucleotides, the CDR3 is TGTGCCAGCAGTAACGGGAGAGTCGGGCAGTTCTTC.

This clonotype was counted ten times or more. The chain recombines TRBV5-8 with TRBJ2-3; D is uncertain. CDR1 and CDR2 from the germline V gene are SGHTS and YDEGEE. This CDR3 region has 12 residues. The V gene lost 2 bases and the J gene lost 5 bases, with 6 bases spanning the gap. CDR3 nucleotide sequence: TGTGCCAGCAGCTTCCAACAAGATACGCAGTATTTT. Its protein product is CASSFQQDTQYF.